These 6 T cell receptor beta chains share one sample of origin, sequenced in a study of identical twins. TCRdb processed the 5' RACE reads anew with MiXCR; each CDR3 protein has one entry. The repertoire has approximately 680,000 distinct CDR3 sequences, around 7.5% of them found once; the top ten carry 1.6%. This sample was also put to use in a study of yellow fever vaccine responses in identical twins.

The specimen sequenced was PBMCs. Receptor source: a woman in her late teens or twenties in good health.

This clonotype came up many times. The J gene is TRBJ2-5, the V gene TRBV5-1; the D gene is possibly TRBD2 (6 bases). Per germline, CDR1 SGHRS and CDR2 YFSETQ. V lost 1 base, J lost 2 bases, and 15 bases lay in between. There are 16 residues in the CDR3. The CDR3 loop is CASSLNGGAGQETQYF. The CDR3 nucleotides are TGCGCCAGCAGCTTGAACGGGGGAGCCGGGCAAGAGACCCAGTACTTC.

There are a few counts of this clonotype. V and J are TRBV2 and TRBJ1-1; TRBD1 is a possible D gene (5 bases). This CDR3 region has 14 residues. The germline gives CDR1 SNHLY, CDR2 FYNNEI. V shed 3 bases and J shed 3 bases, with 11 bases lying between them. For the CDR3, the DNA is TGTGCCAGCAGTGACAGGGTTAGGGACACTGAAGCTTTCTTT. Residues: CASSDRVRDTEAFF.

The chain carries TRBV12-3 or TRBV12-4 and TRBJ2-2; weak D call: TRBD2 (7 bases). There are 15 residues in the CDR3. V was pared by 10 bases and J by 4 bases, with 19 bases between. The CDR3 loop is CATENRGAGTGELFF. The CDR3 DNA reads as TGTGCCACAGAGAACCGGGGGGCGGGCACCGGGGAGCTGTTTTTT.

This clonotype has just a few counts. As DNA, the CDR3 is TGTGCCAGCAGCCCCGGACAGGGGGCAGCGAGTGATGAGCAGTTCTTC. Protein sequence: CASSPGQGAASDEQFF. The rearrangement joins TRBV9 to TRBJ2-1, with TRBD1 matching over 11 bases. The CDR3 runs 16 residues. Germline values: CDR1 SGDLS, CDR2 YYNGEE. Trimming removed 4 bases from V and 8 bases from J; junction bases left unmatched: 11.

The table lists this clonotype with many counts. CDR3: CASSLGLAGGEQFF. The CDR3 bases are TGTGCCAGCAGCTTGGGACTAGCGGGAGGCGAGCAGTTCTTC. The rearrangement links TRBV7-9 to TRBJ2-1; 15 bases align to TRBD2. This CDR3 spans 14 amino acids. Germline values: CDR1 SEHNR, CDR2 FQNEAQ (reference sequence). V lost 3 bases, J lost 10 bases, and 1 base stayed unmatched.

This clonotype was counted between two and nine times. The chain has TRBV5-6 and TRBJ1-5; TRBD1 might be the D (6 bases). V was shortened by 2 bases and J by 6 bases, with 15 bases between the two germline ends. The CDR3 runs 15 residues. CDR1 SGHDT and CDR2 YYEEEE come from the germline V gene. The CDR3 spells CASSLRQDEVQPQHF. The DNA for the CDR3 is TGTGCCAGCAGCTTAAGACAGGATGAGGTTCAGCCCCAGCATTTT.